The entry below gives a single T cell receptor beta chain sequence along with its context. Its antigen has not been determined. No per-base quality is available; no much larger clone lies one base away. The germline V gene provides CDR1 SQVTM and CDR2 ANQGSEA. The CDR3 holds 13 amino acids from the cysteine to the phenylalanine. Just the 39-base CDR3 DNA is kept, in frame starting at base 1. V is reduced by 5 bases and J by 1 base, leaving a spacing of 11 bases between them. This record belongs to a study of T cell clonotyping in hematopoietic cell transplantation (dated by TCRdb to the early 2020s). Context from the whole study: Recipient samples taken before transplant were collected after cytoreduction. A total of 120 to 150 blood samples were gathered in the study from roughly 40 consecutive transplant recipients along with their related donors. Recruitment of patients ran from September 2015 to early 2017, and follow-up continued until late 2020 or until death. Broader findings and caveats from the paper: Just a small fraction of recipient repertoires overlapped with donor repertoires, and more than 95% appeared de novo at the given depth. After transplant, TCR diversity in recipients dropped, and pathologically expanded clonotypes increased progressively from day 30 to day 180. Inverse Simpson Index values from donors and from recipients before transplant predicted broader TCR repertoire diversity after transplant. The sample size was limited, and because cells were not sorted, the contributions of CD4 and CD8 repertoires could not be separated.

In light of the paper, this sample's time point label describes: recipient sample about 28 days before transplant, after cytoreduction. Blood from recipients was drawn roughly 28 days before transplant, then again at days 30, 100 and 180 after transplant. Nuclei Lysis Solution was used to extract genomic DNA from fresh or cryopreserved unfractionated peripheral blood mononuclear cells. TCR beta CDR3 regions were amplified from genomic DNA with the immunoSEQ assay, a bias-controlled multiplex PCR using V- and J-specific primers. In a second PCR step, a proprietary barcode and Illumina adapter sequences were attached to the CDR3 amplicons. An Illumina MiSeq instrument was used to sequence the CDR3 libraries. The authors' analysis ran thus. Export and quality control were performed with immunoSEQ Analyzer 3.0, and downstream analyses were performed with R Bioconductor and Immunarch. Repertoire metrics were calculated using only productive rearrangements within the normalized downsampled data set. In the normalized cohort, clonotypes with more than 5 templates were defined as pathologically expanded. The Inverse Simpson Index was used to measure repertoire diversity. The non-normalized data set was used for CMV-specificity analyses so that all clonotypes could be captured. The table comes from immuneACCESS by way of TCRdb, which keeps in-frame sequences with V and J called. Part of the clones is missing from these tables; in studies checked, under half for an unresolved V gene and the rest for unknown reasons. Clone size and V and J calls were adopted from that table, with D and trimming inferred from the DNA. Counted in this sample were roughly 16,000 clones; 93% of them appeared once. Under 2% of the sample is in the top ten clones.

The sequence derives from a young man with biphenotypic leukemia. Some clones in this sample may be carry-over from other donors' samples. The chain couples TRBV29-1 to TRBJ1-1; the D gene is unclear. Sample: peripheral blood mononuclear cells, taken before stem cell transplant. The bases are TGCAGCGTTACCGTTTCACAGAACACTGAAGCTTTCTTT. It translates to CSVTVSQNTEAFF.